Listed below are T cell receptor beta chains from one sample, sequenced in a study of response to subunit inactivated influenza vaccine. TCRdb re-derived calls from the RT-PCR reads in MiXCR, one entry per CDR3 protein. The data contain over 750,000 distinct CDR3 sequences, about 20% of them singletons. The source was PBMCs from blood, collected roughly 5 days after vaccination. These receptors were obtained from a man aged 50 or older who received an inactivated influenza vaccine. CDR3s include the opening cysteine and the closing phenylalanine or tryptophan. D genes are given only for firm matches. Expanded clones get a size class; other rows say once, few or many, or leave the size out.

J gene,V gene,D gene,clone size,CDR3 protein,CDR3 DNA
TRBJ1-6,TRBV4-1,TRBD1,.,CASSQDRGGVTVSPLHF,TGCGCCAGCAGCCAAGATCGAGGGGGCGTCACGGTTTCACCCCTCCACTTT
TRBJ2-3,TRBV24-1,TRBD1,many,CATSDVPGQGDTQYF,TGTGCCACCAGTGATGTCCCGGGACAGGGAGATACGCAGTATTTT
TRBJ2-7,TRBV7-9,TRBD2,once,CASRRTSGGLNEQYF,TGTGCCAGCAGAAGGACTAGCGGGGGGCTGAACGAGCAGTACTTC
TRBJ2-2,TRBV5-1,.,few,CASSLRGPTNTGELFF,TGCGCCAGCAGCCTTCGGGGACCCACGAACACCGGGGAGCTGTTTTTT
TRBJ2-4,TRBV20-1,.,.,CSASRRTDIQYF,TGCAGTGCTAGCCGACGGACGGACATTCAGTACTTC
TRBJ2-5,TRBV12-3/TRBV12-4,.,.,CASSPLIQETQYF,TGTGCCAGCAGTCCATTAATCCAAGAGACCCAGTACTTC
TRBJ1-2,TRBV3-1,TRBD1,few,CASSRSRGPKSGYTF,TGTGCCAGCAGCCGGAGCAGGGGGCCTAAATCGGGCTACACCTTC
TRBJ1-6,TRBV20-1,.,.,CSALGSPNSPLHF,TGCAGTGCTCTAGGGTCCCCTAATTCACCCCTCCACTTT
TRBJ2-2,TRBV25-1,TRBD1,few,CASSKTGDSNTGELFF,TGTGCCAGCAGCAAGACAGGGGATTCGAACACCGGGGAGCTGTTTTTT
TRBJ2-1,TRBV5-1,.,few,CASSPSGRNEQFF,TGCGCCAGCAGCCCCTCGGGGCGCAATGAGCAGTTCTTC
TRBJ1-5,TRBV30,.,.,CAWSVLNSNQPQHF,TGTGCCTGGAGTGTGTTGAATAGCAATCAGCCCCAGCATTTT
TRBJ2-1,TRBV7-9,.,few,CASRERRATGNEQFF,TGTGCCAGCCGCGAACGGAGGGCGACCGGCAATGAGCAGTTCTTC
TRBJ1-1,TRBV6-4,.,.,CAIGAGNTEAFF,TGTGCCATCGGGGCGGGGAACACTGAAGCTTTCTTT
TRBJ2-5,TRBV4-1,TRBD2,.,CASSHLAGRLQETQYF,TGCGCCAGCAGCCACCTAGCGGGGCGACTCCAAGAGACCCAGTACTTC
TRBJ2-7,TRBV20-1,TRBD1,.,CSARSGQLALDEQYF,TGCAGTGCTAGATCGGGACAGTTAGCCCTGGACGAGCAGTACTTC
TRBJ2-3,TRBV12-3/TRBV12-4,TRBD2,few,CASSLRGGHPDTQYF,TGTGCCAGCAGTTTGCGGGGGGGCCATCCAGATACGCAGTATTTT
TRBJ2-7,TRBV28,.,.,CASSYPGADYEQYF,TGTGCCAGCAGTTACCCAGGGGCAGACTACGAGCAGTACTTC
TRBJ2-3,TRBV4-2,TRBD2,.,CASSQPGTSGGTDTQYF,TGTGCCAGCAGCCAACCCGGGACTAGCGGGGGCACAGATACGCAGTATTTT
TRBJ2-7,TRBV2,.,few,CASIRPGSYEQYF,TGTGCCAGCATCCGGCCTGGATCCTACGAGCAGTACTTC
TRBJ2-3,TRBV13,.,.,CASSLGPQGTPDTQYF,TGTGCCAGCAGCTTAGGCCCTCAAGGGACCCCGGATACGCAGTATTTT
TRBJ2-5,TRBV20-1,TRBD1,few,CSGTGNQETQYF,TGCAGTGGGACAGGGAACCAAGAGACCCAGTACTTC
TRBJ2-1,TRBV7-7,.,few,CASSLEVANNEQFF,TGTGCTAGCAGCTTAGAGGTCGCAAACAATGAGCAGTTCTTC
TRBJ1-1,TRBV12-3/TRBV12-4,.,few,CASSLWRSTEAFF,TGTGCCAGCAGTTTATGGAGGAGCACTGAAGCTTTCTTT
TRBJ2-1,TRBV20-1,TRBD2,few,CSASSGTSGFNEQFF,TGCAGTGCTAGCTCCGGGACTAGCGGGTTTAATGAGCAGTTCTTC
TRBJ2-1,TRBV3-1,TRBD2,.,CASSFGLAGGPEQFF,TGTGCCAGCAGTTTTGGACTAGCGGGGGGCCCCGAGCAGTTCTTC
TRBJ2-4,TRBV11-2,TRBD1,.,CASSPDRGLDIQYF,TGTGCCAGCAGCCCAGACAGGGGGCTGGACATTCAGTACTTC
TRBJ1-2,TRBV12-3/TRBV12-4,TRBD1,many,CASGTGGYGYTF,TGTGCCAGCGGCACAGGGGGCTATGGCTACACCTTC
TRBJ1-4,TRBV5-5,.,once,CASSLKTGWDQKLFF,TGTGCCAGCAGCTTGAAGACAGGTTGGGATCAAAAACTGTTTTTT
TRBJ2-3,TRBV20-1,.,many,CSARSGSTDTQYF,TGCAGTGCTAGAAGCGGTAGCACAGATACGCAGTATTTT
TRBJ1-1,TRBV3-1,TRBD1,.,CASSQGGGDKAFF,TGTGCCAGCAGCCAAGGAGGGGGCGATAAAGCTTTCTTT
TRBJ1-4,TRBV5-1,TRBD1,.,CASSWDSTSEKLFF,TGCGCCAGCAGCTGGGACAGTACGTCTGAAAAACTGTTTTTT